This TCR beta chain was sequenced for a study of blood T cell repertoires in COVID-19. Whole-study context: In each case, the material was cDNA or gDNA derived from T cells, B-cell-depleted T cells, or PBMCs.

The CDR3 totals 13 residues. V gave up 5 bases and J gave up 11 bases, with 16 bases separating them. Per germline, CDR1 SGHAT and CDR2 FQNNGV. Per the original methods: The assay estimated nucleated cells by amplifying reference gene primers. Libraries were prepared by immunoSEQ multiplex PCR; TCRdb keeps only in-frame clonotypes and omits some of them. V and J calls and clone size are copied from that table; D and trimming were computed from the DNA. The repertoire holds approximately 140,000 clones, with approximately 86% as singletons. The chain is built from TRBV11-2 and TRBJ2-4, with TRBD2 as a possible D gene (6 bases). The receptor's source is a woman in her fifties or sixties with acute or convalescent COVID-19. The specimen was peripheral blood. This chain's CDR3 is CASSPDPRGFQYF. The DNA of the CDR3 is TGTGCCAGCAGCCCGGACCCTCGGGGGTTTCAGTACTTC.